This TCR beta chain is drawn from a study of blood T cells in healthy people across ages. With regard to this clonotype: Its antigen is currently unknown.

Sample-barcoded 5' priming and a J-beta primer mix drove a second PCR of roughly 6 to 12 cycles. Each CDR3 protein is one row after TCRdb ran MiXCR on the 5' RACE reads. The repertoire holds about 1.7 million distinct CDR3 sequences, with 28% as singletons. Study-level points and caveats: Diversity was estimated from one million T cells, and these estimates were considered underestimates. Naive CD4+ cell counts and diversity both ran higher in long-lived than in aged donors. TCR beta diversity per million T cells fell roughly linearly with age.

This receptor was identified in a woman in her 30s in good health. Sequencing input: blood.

The CDR3 protein is CAIKGEGWNEQFF. CDR3 in DNA: TGTGCCATCAAAGGCGAGGGGTGGAATGAGCAGTTCTTC. The chain combines TRBV10-3 with TRBJ2-1; the D call may be TRBD1 or TRBD2 (5 bases each). The CDR3 runs 13 residues. CDR1 ENHRY and CDR2 SYGVKD come from the germline V gene. The V end was cut by 7 bases, the J end by 7 bases, with 14 bases between.